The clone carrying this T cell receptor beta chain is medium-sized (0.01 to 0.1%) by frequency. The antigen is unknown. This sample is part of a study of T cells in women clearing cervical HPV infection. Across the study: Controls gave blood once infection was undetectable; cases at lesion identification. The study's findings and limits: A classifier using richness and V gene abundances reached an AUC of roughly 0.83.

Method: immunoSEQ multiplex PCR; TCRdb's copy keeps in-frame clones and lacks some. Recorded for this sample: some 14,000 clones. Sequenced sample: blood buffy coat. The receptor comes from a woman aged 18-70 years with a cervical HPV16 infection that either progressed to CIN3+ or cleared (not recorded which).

The sequenced CDR3 bases are TGCGCCAGCAGCTTGGGACAGGGGACCACAGATACG. Protein sequence: CASSLGQGTTDT. The complete CDR3 protein is CASSLGQGTTDTQYF. The chain is built from TRBV5-1 and TRBJ2-3; TRBD1 matches 8 bases. The CDR3 end is not reached by the read, which stops 3 residues before it; the germline J gene fills it in. CDR1 is SGHRS and CDR2 is YFSETQ in the germline V gene. With V trimmed by 0 bases and J by 2 bases, 2 bases remained unmatched. CDR3 size: 15 residues.